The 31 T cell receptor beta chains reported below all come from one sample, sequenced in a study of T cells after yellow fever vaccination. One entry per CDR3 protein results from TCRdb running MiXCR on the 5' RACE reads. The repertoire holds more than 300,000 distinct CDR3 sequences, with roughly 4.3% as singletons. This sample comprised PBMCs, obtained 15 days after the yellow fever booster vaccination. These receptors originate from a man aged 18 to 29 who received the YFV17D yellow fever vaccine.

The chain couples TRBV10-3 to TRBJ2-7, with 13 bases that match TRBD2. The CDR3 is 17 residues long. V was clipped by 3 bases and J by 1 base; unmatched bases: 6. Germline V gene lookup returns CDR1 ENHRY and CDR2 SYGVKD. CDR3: CAISDGLAGDISYEQYF. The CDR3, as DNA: TGTGCCATCAGTGACGGACTAGCGGGGGATATATCCTACGAGCAGTACTTC.

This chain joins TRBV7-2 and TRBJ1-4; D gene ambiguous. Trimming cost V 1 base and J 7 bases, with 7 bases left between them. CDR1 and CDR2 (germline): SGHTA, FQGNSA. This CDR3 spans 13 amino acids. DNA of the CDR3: TGTGCCAGCAGCTTAGGTCTCCCTGAAAAACTGTTTTTT. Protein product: CASSLGLPEKLFF.

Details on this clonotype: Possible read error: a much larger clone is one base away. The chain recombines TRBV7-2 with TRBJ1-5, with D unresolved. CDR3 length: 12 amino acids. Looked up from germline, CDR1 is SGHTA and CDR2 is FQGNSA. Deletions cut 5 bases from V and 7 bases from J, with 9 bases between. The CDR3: CASSAAQQPQHF. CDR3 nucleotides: TGTGCCAGCAGCGCAGCCCAACAGCCCCAGCATTTT.

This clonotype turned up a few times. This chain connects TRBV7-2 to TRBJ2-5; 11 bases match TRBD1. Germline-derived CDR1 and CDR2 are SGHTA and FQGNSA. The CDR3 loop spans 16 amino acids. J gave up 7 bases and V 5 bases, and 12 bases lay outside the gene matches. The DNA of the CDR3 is TGTGCCAGCAGCCGGGGACAGGGGGTGCTCTTCGGGACCCAGTACTTC. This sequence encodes CASSRGQGVLFGTQYF.

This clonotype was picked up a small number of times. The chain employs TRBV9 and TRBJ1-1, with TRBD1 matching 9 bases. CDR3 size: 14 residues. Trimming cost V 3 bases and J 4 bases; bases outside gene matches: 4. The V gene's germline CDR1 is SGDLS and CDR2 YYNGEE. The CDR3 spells CASSGGQGSTEAFF. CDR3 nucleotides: TGTGCCAGCAGCGGGGGACAGGGAAGCACTGAAGCTTTCTTT.

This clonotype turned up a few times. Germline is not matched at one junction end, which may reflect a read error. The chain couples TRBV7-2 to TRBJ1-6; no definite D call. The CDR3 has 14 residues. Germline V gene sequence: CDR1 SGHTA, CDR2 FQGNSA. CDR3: CASSLSSFNSPLHF. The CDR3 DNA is TGTGCCAGCAGCTTAAGCTCCTTTAATTCACCCCTCCACTTT.

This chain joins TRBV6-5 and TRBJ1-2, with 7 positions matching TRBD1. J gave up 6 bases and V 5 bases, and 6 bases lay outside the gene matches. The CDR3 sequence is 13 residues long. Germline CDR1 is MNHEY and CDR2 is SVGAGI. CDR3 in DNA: TGTGCCAGCAGTCAGACAGGGTACAATGGCTACACCTTC. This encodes CASSQTGYNGYTF.

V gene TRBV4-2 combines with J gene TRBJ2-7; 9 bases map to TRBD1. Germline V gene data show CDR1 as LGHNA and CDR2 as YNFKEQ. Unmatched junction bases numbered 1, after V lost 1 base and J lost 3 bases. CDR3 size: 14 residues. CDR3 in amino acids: CASSQGGQGYEQYF. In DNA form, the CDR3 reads TGTGCCAGCAGCCAAGGGGGACAGGGCTACGAGCAGTACTTC.

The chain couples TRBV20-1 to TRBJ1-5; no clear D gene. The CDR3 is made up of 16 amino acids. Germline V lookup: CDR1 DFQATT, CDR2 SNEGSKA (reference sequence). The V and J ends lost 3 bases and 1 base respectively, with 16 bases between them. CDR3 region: CSASPLEVSSNQPQHF. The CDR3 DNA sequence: TGCAGTGCTAGCCCGCTGGAGGTCTCGAGCAATCAGCCCCAGCATTTT.

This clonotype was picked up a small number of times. CDR3 residues: CASSGTYEQYF. The DNA of the CDR3 is TGTGCCAGCAGCGGGACCTACGAGCAGTACTTC. The chain links TRBV7-2 to TRBJ2-7; D gene uncertain. With 5 bases removed from V and 2 bases from J, the gap between germline ends came to 4 bases. The CDR3 extends over 11 amino acids. CDR1 is SGHTA and CDR2 is FQGNSA in the germline V gene.

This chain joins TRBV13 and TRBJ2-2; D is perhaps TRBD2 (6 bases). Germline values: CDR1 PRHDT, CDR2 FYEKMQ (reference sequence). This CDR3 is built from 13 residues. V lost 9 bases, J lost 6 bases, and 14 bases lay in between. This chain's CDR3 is CASTPGTPGELFF. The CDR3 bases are TGTGCCAGTACTCCCGGGACTCCCGGGGAGCTGTTTTTT.

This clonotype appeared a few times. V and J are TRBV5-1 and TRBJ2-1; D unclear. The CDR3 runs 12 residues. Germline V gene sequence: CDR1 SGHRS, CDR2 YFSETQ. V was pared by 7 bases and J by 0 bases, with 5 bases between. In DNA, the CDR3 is TGCGCCAGCGGGGACTCCTACAATGAGCAGTTCTTC. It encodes CASGDSYNEQFF.

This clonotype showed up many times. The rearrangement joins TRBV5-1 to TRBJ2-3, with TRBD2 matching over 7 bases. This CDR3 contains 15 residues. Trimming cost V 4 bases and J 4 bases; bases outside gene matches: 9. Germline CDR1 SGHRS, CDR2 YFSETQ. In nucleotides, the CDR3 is TGCGCCAGCAGCCCGGGGAGGGGAAAGTCAGATACGCAGTATTTT. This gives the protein CASSPGRGKSDTQYF.

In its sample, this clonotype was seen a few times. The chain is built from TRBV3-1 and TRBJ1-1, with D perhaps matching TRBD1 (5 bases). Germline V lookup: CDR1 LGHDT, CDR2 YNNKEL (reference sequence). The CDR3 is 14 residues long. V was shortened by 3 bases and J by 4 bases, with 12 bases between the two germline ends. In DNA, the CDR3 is TGTGCCAGCAGCCAGGTCCAGGGAAGCACTGAAGCTTTCTTT. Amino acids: CASSQVQGSTEAFF.

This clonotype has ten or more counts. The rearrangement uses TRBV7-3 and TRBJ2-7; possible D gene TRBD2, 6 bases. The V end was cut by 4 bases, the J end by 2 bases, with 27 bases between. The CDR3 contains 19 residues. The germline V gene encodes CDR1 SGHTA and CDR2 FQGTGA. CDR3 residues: CASSSQTRLASEVTYEQYV. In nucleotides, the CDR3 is TGTGCCAGCAGCTCACAAACCCGCCTGGCTAGCGAAGTCACCTACGAGCAGTACGTC.

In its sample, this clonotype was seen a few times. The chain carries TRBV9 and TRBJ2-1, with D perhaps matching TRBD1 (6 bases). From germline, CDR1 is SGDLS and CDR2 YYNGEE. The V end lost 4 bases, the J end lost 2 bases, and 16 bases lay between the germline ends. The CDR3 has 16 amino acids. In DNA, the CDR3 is TGTGCCAGCAGCAACCCTCAGGGGCCCCCCTACAATGAGCAGTTCTTC. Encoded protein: CASSNPQGPPYNEQFF.

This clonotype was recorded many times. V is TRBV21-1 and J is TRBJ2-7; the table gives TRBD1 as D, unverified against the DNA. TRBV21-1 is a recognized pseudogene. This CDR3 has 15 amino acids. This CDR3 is CASTSGTESSYEQYV. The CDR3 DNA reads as TGTGCCAGCACCTCCGGGACCGAGAGCTCCTACGAGCAGTACGTC.

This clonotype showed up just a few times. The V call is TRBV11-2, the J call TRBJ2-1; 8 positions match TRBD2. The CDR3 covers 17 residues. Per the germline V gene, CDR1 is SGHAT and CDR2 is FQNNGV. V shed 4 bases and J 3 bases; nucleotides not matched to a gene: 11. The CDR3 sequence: CASSYQIGLAGYNEQFF. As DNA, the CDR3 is TGTGCCAGCAGCTACCAAATTGGGCTAGCGGGCTACAATGAGCAGTTCTTC.

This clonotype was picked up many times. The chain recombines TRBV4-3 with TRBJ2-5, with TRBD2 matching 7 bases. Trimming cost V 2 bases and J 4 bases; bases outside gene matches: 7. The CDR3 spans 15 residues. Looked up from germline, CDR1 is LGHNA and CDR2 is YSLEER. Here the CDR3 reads CASSQLSGAGETQYF. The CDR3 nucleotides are TGCGCCAGCAGCCAACTAAGCGGGGCGGGAGAGACCCAGTACTTC.

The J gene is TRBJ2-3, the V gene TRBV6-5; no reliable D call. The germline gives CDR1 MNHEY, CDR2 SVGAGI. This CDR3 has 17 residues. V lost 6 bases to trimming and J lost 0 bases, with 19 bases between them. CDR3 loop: CASRRTLGSSSTDTQYF. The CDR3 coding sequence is TGTGCCAGCAGGCGGACCCTGGGTAGCAGTAGCACAGATACGCAGTATTTT.

CDR3 sequence (DNA): TGCGCCAGCAGCTTGGGGTCGATGGTGGAAGAGGAAAAACTGTTTTTT. Its translation is CASSLGSMVEEEKLFF. The gene calls are TRBV5-1 and TRBJ1-4; no reliable D call. Germline CDR1 is SGHRS and CDR2 is YFSETQ. Between the trimmed V and J ends, which lost 0 bases and 8 bases, there was a span of 17 bases. The CDR3 consists of 16 residues. The full variable domain, rest sourced from reference TRBV5-1 and TRBJ1-4, is KAGVTQTPRYLIKTRGQQVTLSCSPISGHRSVSWYQQTPGQGLQFLFEYFSETQRNKGNFPGRFSGRQFSNSRSEMNVSTLELGDSALYLCASSLGSMVEEEKLFFGSGTQLSVL.

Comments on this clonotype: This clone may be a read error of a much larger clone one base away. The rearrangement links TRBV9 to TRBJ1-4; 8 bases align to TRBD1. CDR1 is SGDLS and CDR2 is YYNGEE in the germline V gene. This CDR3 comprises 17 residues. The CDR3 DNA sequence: TGTGCCAACAGCGTAGTGGGACAGGTGATCCGGGGTGAAAAACTGTTTTTT. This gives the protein CANSVVGQVIRGEKLFF.

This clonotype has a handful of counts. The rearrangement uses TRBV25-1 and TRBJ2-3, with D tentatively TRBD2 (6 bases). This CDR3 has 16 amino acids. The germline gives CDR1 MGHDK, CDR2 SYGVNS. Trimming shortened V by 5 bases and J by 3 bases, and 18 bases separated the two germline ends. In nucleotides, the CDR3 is TGTGCCAGCAGTCCTCGGGTTGGAGGGGTGACAGATACGCAGTATTTT. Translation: CASSPRVGGVTDTQYF.

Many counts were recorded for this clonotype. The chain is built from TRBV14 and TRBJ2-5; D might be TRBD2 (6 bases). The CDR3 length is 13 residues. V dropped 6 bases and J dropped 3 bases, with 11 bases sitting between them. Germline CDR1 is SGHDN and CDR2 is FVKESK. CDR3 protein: CASSGTGEETQYF. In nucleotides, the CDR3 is TGTGCCAGCAGTGGTACGGGGGAAGAGACCCAGTACTTC. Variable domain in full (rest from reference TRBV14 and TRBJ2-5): EAGVTQFPSHSVIEKGQTVTLRCDPISGHDNLYWYRRVMGKEIKFLLHFVKESKQDESGMPNNRFLAERTGGTYSTLKVQPAELEDSGVYFCASSGTGEETQYFGPGTRLLVL.

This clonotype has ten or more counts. The CDR3 DNA reads TGTGCCACCAGCAGAGATGGCGGATTTGGCTCTGGAAACACCATATATTTT. As protein: CATSRDGGFGSGNTIYF. The V gene is TRBV15, the J gene TRBJ1-3, with unresolved D. Trimming took 0 bases from V and 0 from J, leaving 12 bases between them. Germline lookup yields CDR1 LNHNV and CDR2 YYDKDF (reference sequence). This CDR3 is 17 amino acids long.

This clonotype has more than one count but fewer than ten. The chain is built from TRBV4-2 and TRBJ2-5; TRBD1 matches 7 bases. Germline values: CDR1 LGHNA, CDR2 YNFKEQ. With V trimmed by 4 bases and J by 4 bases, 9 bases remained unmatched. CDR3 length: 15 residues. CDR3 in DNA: TGTGCCAGCAGCCCTGACAGGGATTTAGGAGAGACCCAGTACTTC. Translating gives CASSPDRDLGETQYF.

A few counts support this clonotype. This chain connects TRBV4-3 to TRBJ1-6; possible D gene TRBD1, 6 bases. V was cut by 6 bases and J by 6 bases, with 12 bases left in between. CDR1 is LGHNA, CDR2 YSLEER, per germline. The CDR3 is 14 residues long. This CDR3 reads CASSLQGSNSPLHF. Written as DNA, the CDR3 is TGCGCCAGCAGTCTACAGGGTAGTAATTCACCCCTCCACTTT.

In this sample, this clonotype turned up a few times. CDR3 region: CASSLAGTREETQYF. The DNA of the CDR3 is TGCGCCAGCAGCTTGGCGGGGACTAGGGAAGAGACCCAGTACTTC. The V and J genes are TRBV5-1 and TRBJ2-5; 8 positions match TRBD2. V shed 0 bases, J shed 3 bases, and the junction held 4 bases outside the gene matches. The germline V gene has CDR1 SGHRS and CDR2 YFSETQ. This CDR3 is built from 15 residues.

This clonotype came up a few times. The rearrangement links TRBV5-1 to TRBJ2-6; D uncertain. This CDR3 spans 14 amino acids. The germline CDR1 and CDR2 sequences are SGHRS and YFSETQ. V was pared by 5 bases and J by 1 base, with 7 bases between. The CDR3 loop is CASSERSGANVLTF. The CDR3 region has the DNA TGCGCCAGCAGTGAGAGGTCTGGGGCCAACGTCCTGACTTTC.

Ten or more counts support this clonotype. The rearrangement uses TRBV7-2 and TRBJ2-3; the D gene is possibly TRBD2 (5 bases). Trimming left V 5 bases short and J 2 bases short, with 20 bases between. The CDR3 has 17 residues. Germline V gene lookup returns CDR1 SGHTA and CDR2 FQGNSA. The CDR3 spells CASSRGPSIRFTDTQYF. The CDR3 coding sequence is TGTGCCAGCAGCAGAGGTCCTAGCATAAGATTCACAGATACGCAGTATTTT.

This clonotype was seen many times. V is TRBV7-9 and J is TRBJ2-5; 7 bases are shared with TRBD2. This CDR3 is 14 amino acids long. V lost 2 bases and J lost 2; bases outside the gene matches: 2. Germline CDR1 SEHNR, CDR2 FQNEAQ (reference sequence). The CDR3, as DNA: TGTGCCAGCAGCTTATTCGGGGGGCAAGAGACCCAGTACTTC. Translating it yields CASSLFGGQETQYF.